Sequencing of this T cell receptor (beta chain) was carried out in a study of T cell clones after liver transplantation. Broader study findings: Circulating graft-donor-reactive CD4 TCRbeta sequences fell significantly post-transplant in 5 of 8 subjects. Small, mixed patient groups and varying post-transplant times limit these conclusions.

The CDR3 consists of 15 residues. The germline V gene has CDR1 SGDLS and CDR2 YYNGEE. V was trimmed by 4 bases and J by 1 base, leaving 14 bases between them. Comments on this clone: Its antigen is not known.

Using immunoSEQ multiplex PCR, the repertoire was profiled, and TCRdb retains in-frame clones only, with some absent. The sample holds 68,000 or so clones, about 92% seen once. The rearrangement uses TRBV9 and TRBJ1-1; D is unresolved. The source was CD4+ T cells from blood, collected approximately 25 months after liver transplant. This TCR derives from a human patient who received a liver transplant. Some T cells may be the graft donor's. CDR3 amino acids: CASSPAGRGNTEAFF. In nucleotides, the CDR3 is TGTGCCAGCAGCCCCGCTGGACGGGGGAACACTGAAGCTTTCTTT.